This T cell receptor beta chain was observed in a study of regulatory T cells in long-lasting Graves disease. Study as a whole: For under 3 months, newly diagnosed Graves' patients had been taking antithyroid drugs.

Points on this clonotype: The antigen is not known.

Time point described: newly diagnosed GD, antithyroid drugs for less than 3 months. After RNA was extracted from PBMCs, the TCR library was made from it. Diagnosing Graves' disease relied on the American Thyroid Association guidelines. The TCR beta library used iRepertoire HTBI primers with Arm-PCR amplification of CDR3. TCRdb reprocessed the multiplex PCR reads via MiXCR and lists one record per CDR3 protein. This table has over 500,000 distinct CDR3 sequences, under 20% appearing once. Overall study findings and caveats: Persistent patients shared more public clonotypes (2,741) than newly diagnosed patients (about 1,000).

Trimming pared 0 bases from V and 9 bases from J, leaving 9 bases between. The CDR3 extends over 12 amino acids. Per germline, CDR1 GTSNPN and CDR2 SVGIG (reference sequence). The same specimen was also included in a second study, on T cells in Graves' hyperthyroidism and ophthalmopathy.

This sequence was found in a woman in her twenties or thirties with Graves disease. The starting material was peripheral blood mononuclear cells (PBMCs), obtained at new diagnosis, from a patient treated with antithyroid drugs. The chain uses TRBV30 and TRBJ2-1; D ambiguous. The CDR3 sequence: CAWSVLPIEQFF. As DNA, the CDR3 is TGTGCCTGGAGTGTACTTCCAATTGAGCAGTTCTTC. Using reference TRBV30 and TRBJ2-1 for the parts outside the CDR3, the full variable domain is SQTIHQWPATLVQPVGSPLSLECTVEGTSNPNLYWYRQAAGRGLQLLFYSVGIGQISSEVPQNLSASRPQDRQFILSSKKLLLSDSGFYLCAWSVLPIEQFFGPGTRLTVL.